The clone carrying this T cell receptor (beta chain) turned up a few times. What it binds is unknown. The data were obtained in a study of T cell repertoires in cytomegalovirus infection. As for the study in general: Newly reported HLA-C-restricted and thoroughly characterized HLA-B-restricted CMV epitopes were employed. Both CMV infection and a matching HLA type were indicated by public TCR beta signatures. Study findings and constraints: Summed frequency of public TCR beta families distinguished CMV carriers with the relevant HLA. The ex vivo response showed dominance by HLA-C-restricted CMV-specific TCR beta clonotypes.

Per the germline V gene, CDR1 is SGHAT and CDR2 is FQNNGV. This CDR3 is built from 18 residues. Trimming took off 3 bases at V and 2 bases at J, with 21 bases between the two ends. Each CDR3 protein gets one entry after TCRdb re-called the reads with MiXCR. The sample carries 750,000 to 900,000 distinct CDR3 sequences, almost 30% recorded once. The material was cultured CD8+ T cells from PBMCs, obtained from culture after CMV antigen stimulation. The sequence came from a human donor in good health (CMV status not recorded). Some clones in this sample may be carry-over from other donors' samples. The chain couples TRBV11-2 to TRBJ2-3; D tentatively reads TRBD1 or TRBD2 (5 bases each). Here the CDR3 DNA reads TGTGCCAGCAGCTTGGCCTTTCGGGGATCCGGGGCCACAGATACGCAGTATTTT. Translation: CASSLAFRGSGATDTQYF.